This T cell receptor beta chain is drawn from a study of cytomegalovirus exposure and HLA in healthy donors. Regarding the study as a whole: In a later analysis, several top co-occurrence clusters appeared linked to parvovirus B19, influenza, CMV and Epstein-Barr virus.

CDR3 length: 19 residues. Germline values: CDR1 LNHDA, CDR2 SQIVND (reference sequence). Trimming stripped 6 bases from V and 0 bases from J, with 26 bases between. With respect to this clone: Its cognate antigen is unknown.

PCR was performed using 60 Vbeta and 13 Jbeta primers. This table comes from immunoSEQ multiplex PCR, and its TCRdb copy is limited to in-frame clones, with some not included. Of hundreds of thousands of clones listed, around 79% were seen once; the top ten hold approximately 0.22%. This sequence was found in a girl aged 2 to 10 in good health and CMV-seronegative. Sequenced material: PBMCs. This chain joins TRBV19 and TRBJ1-1; no clear D. CDR3 loop: CASSVLVGVLGRMNTEAFF. DNA of the CDR3: TGTGCCAGTAGCGTATTGGTCGGGGTCCTAGGCCGTATGAACACTGAAGCTTTCTTT.